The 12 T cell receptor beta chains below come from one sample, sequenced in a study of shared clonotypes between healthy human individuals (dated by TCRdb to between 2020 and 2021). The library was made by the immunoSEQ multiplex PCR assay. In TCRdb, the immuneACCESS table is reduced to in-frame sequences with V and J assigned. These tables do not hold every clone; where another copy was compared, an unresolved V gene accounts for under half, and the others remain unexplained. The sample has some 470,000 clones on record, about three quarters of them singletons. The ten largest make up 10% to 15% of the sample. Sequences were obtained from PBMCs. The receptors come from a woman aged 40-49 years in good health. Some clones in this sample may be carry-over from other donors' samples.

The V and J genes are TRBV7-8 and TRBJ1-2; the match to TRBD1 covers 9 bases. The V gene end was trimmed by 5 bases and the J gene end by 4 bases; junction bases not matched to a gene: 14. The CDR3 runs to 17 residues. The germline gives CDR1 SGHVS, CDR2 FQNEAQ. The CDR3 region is CASSNRQGDGLIYGYTF. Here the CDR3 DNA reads TGTGCCAGCAGCAACCGACAGGGGGATGGTCTCATCTATGGCTACACCTTC.

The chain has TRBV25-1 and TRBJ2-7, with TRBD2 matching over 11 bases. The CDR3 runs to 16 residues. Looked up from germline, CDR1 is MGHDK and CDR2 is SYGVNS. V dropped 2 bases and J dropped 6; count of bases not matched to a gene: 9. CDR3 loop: CASSEAGWLAGGEQYF. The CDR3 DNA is TGTGCCAGCAGTGAAGCTGGATGGCTAGCGGGAGGCGAGCAGTACTTC.

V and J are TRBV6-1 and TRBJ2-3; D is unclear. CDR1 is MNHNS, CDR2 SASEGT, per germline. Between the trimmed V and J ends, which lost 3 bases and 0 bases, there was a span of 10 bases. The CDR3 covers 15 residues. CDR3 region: CASSDMGTSTDTQYF. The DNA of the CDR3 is TGTGCCAGCAGTGACATGGGAACTAGCACAGATACGCAGTATTTT.

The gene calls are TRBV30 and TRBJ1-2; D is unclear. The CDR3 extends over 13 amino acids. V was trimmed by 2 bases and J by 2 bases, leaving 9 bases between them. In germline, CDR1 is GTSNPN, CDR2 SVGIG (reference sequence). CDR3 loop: CAWSTALNYGYTF. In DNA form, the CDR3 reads TGTGCCTGGAGTACTGCCCTAAACTATGGCTACACCTTC.

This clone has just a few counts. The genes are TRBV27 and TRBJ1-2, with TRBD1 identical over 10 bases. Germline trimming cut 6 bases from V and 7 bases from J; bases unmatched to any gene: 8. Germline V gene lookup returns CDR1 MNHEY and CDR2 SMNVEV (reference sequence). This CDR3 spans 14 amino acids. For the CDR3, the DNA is TGTGCCAGCAGCGCACGGACAGGGGGTGTTGGCTACACCTTC. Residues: CASSARTGGVGYTF.

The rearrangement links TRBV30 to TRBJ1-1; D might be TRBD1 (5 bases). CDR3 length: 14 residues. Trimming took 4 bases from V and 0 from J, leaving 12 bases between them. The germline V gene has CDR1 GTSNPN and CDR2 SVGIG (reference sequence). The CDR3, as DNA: TGTGCCTGGACGGAAGACAGCATGAACACTGAAGCTTTCTTT. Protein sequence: CAWTEDSMNTEAFF.

The chain's CDR3 is CASSESLPRPEEQYF. Written as DNA, the CDR3 is TGTGCCAGCAGTGAATCGTTGCCGCGGCCTGAAGAGCAGTACTTC. The J gene is TRBJ2-7, the V gene TRBV25-1; D call uncertain. CDR1 and CDR2 from the germline V gene are MGHDK and SYGVNS. The CDR3 contains 15 residues. Between the trimmed V and J ends, which lost 1 base and 7 bases, there was a span of 17 bases.

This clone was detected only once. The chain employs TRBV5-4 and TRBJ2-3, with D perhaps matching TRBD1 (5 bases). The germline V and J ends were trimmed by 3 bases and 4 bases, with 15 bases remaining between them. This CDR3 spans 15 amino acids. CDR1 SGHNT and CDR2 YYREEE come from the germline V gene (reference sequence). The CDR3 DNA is TGTGCCAGCAGCTCTAGGGGCTTGAAAGCAGATACGCAGTATTTT. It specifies CASSSRGLKADTQYF. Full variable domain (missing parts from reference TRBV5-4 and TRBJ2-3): ETGVTQSPTHLIKTRGQQVTLRCSSQSGHNTVSWYQQALGQGPQFIFQYYREEENGRGNFPPRFSGLQFPNYSSELNVNALELDDSALYLCASSSRGLKADTQYFGPGTRLTVL.

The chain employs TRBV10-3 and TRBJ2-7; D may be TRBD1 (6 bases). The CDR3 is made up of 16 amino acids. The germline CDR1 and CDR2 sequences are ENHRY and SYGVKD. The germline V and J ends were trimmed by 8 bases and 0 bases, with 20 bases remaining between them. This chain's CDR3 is CAIAWGPEESSYEQYF. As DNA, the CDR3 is TGTGCCATCGCATGGGGGCCTGAAGAGAGCTCCTACGAGCAGTACTTC.

CDR3 DNA sequence: TGTGCCAGCAGCCCTGTAGCGGGTAGCACAGATACGCAGTATTTT. It codes for CASSPVAGSTDTQYF. The chain uses TRBV7-9 and TRBJ2-3, with 7 positions matching TRBD2. CDR1 SEHNR and CDR2 FQNEAQ come from the germline V gene (reference sequence). Trimming took 5 bases from V and 0 from J; bases not matched to a gene: 5. The CDR3 has 15 amino acids.

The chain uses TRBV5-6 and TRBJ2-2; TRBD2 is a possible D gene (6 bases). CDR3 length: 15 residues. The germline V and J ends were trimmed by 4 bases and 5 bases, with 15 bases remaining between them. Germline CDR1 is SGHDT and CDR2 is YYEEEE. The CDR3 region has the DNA TGTGCCAGCAGCCGCCGGGCAGGAGGGACCGGGGAGCTGTTTTTT. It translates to CASSRRAGGTGELFF. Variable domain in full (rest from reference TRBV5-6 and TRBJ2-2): DAGVTQSPTHLIKTRGQQVTLRCSPKSGHDTVSWYQQALGQGPQFIFQYYEEEERQRGNFPDRFSGHQFPNYSSELNVNALLLGDSALYLCASSRRAGGTGELFFGEGSRLTVL.

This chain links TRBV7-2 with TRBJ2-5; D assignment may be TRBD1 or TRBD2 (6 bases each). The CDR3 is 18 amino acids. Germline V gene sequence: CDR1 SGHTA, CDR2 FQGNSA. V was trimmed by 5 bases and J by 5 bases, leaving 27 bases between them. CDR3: CASSPGLGWGAISETQYF. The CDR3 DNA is TGTGCCAGCAGCCCGGGGTTGGGTTGGGGGGCAATCAGCGAGACCCAGTACTTC.